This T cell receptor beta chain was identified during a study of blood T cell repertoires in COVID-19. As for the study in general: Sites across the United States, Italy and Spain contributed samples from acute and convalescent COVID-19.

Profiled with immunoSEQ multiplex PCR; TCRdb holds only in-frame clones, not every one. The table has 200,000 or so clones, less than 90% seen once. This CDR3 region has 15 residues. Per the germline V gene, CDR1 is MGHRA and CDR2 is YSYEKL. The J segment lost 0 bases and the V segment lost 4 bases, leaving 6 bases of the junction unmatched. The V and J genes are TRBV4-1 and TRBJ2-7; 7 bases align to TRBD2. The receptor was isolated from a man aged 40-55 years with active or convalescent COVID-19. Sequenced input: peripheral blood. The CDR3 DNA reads TGCGCCAGCAGCCTGGGGGGGGTCGCCTCCTACGAGCAGTACTTC. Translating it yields CASSLGGVASYEQYF.